Listed below are T cell receptor beta chains from one sample, sequenced in a study of neoadjuvant anti-PD-1 for oral cavity cancer. Clones were read by immunoSEQ multiplex PCR, and TCRdb kept only the in-frame ones, dropping some. There are just under 70,000 clones in the sample; approximately 84% occur only once, and nearly 3.5% lies in the top ten. The input for sequencing was PBMCs, taken after nivolumab (anti-PD-1) treatment. These receptors were obtained from a person aged 35 to 85 with oral cavity squamous cell carcinoma. CDR3s include the opening cysteine and the closing phenylalanine or tryptophan. Rows give clone size only sometimes, using once, few, many, or a class for an expanded clone.

clone_size j_call v_call cdr3_aa
- TRBJ2-3 TRBV11-2 CASSLGRVNTQYF
- TRBJ2-1 TRBV11-3 CASSLRHNNEQFF
- TRBJ1-4 TRBV27 CASSAQGGEKLFF
- TRBJ2-1 TRBV6-9 CASSLGLAGYNEQFF
once TRBJ2-7 TRBV5-1 CASSLVRDTHEQYF
- TRBJ2-1 TRBV6-1 CASIPDYFGEQFF
few TRBJ1-2 TRBV5-4 CASSPRDSNTYGYTF
- TRBJ2-1 TRBV5-1 CASSPGSGTNEQFF
- TRBJ2-3 TRBV28 CASRSLRWGSVGTDTQYF
- TRBJ2-3 TRBV5-1 CASSFSAGVTDTQYF
many TRBJ1-4 TRBV2 CASSETGWEKLFF
- TRBJ1-1 TRBV10-2 CASSGERTEAFF
- TRBJ2-3 TRBV5-1 CASSVGQGAGDTQYF
- TRBJ2-2 TRBV29-1 CSVGGQGHTGELFF
- TRBJ2-1 TRBV27 CASSKTGTSGREYYNEQFF
- TRBJ2-6 TRBV5-1 CASREGSGANVLTF
- TRBJ2-5 TRBV28 CASNQGTQETQYF
once TRBJ2-7 TRBV11-2 CACRALASSYEQYF
few TRBJ2-5 TRBV4-1 CASSPTRQETQYF
- TRBJ2-5 TRBV19 CASTQRDQETQYF
- TRBJ2-3 TRBV7-3 CASSSQTSDTQYF
- TRBJ2-5 TRBV2 CASSVALAEETQYF
- TRBJ2-3 TRBV5-6 CASSLGGRSTDTQYF